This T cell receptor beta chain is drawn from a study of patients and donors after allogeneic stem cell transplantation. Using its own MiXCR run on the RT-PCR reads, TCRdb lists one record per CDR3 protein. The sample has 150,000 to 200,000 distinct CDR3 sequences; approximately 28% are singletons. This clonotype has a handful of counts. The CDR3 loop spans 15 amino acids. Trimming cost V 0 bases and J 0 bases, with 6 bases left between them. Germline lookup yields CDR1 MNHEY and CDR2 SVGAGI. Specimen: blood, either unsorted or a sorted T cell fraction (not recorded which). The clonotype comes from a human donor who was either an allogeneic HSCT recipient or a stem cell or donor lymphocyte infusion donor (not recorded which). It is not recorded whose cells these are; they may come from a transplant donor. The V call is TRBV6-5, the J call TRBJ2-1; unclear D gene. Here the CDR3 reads CASSYSALSYNEQFF. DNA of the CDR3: TGTGCCAGCAGTTACTCGGCTCTCTCCTACAATGAGCAGTTCTTC.